The 10 T cell receptor beta chains in this list originate from one sample, sequenced in a study of blood T cell repertoires in COVID-19. Here immunoSEQ multiplex PCR was the method, and the copy in TCRdb shows in-frame clones only, minus some. The sample holds under 150,000 clones, approximately 85% seen once. Material for sequencing was peripheral blood. Receptors originate from a woman aged 55-69 years with COVID-19, enrolled during active disease.

This clone was detected once. The V call is TRBV19, the J call TRBJ1-5, with TRBD1 identical over 8 bases. Germline assignment: CDR1 LNHDA and CDR2 SQIVND (reference sequence). The CDR3 runs to 13 residues. The V gene end was trimmed by 5 bases and the J gene end by 9 bases; junction bases not matched to a gene: 6. The CDR3 DNA follows: TGTGCCAGTAGTGCGGGACAGGTCTCGCCCCAGCATTTT. Translation: CASSAGQVSPQHF.

There are a few counts of this clone. The chain carries TRBV5-8 and TRBJ1-2, with D uncertain. Deletions cut 1 base from V and 6 bases from J, with 10 bases between. Germline CDR1 SGHTS, CDR2 YDEGEE. The CDR3 is made up of 13 amino acids. This CDR3 reads CASSLNSMDGYTF. The CDR3 DNA reads TGTGCCAGCAGCTTGAACAGTATGGATGGCTACACCTTC.

V usage is TRBV4-3 and J usage is TRBJ1-4; D call uncertain. The CDR3 is 18 residues long. Per germline, CDR1 LGHNA and CDR2 YSLEER. Deletions cut 0 bases from V and 7 bases from J, with 21 bases between. The CDR3 protein is CASSQDSSARLVGEKLFF. As DNA, the CDR3 is TGCGCCAGCAGCCAAGATAGTTCGGCCCGACTCGTAGGTGAAAAACTGTTTTTT.

The chain recombines TRBV19 with TRBJ2-5, with TRBD2 identical over 7 bases. Germline values: CDR1 LNHDA, CDR2 SQIVND (reference sequence). The CDR3 runs 14 residues. The V and J ends lost 8 bases and 5 bases, in that order; junction bases with no gene match: 11. CDR3 bases: TGTGCCAGTGGATCTCCGGGGGGAGTGGAGACCCAGTACTTC. It encodes CASGSPGGVETQYF.

The sample holds one count of this clone. The chain recombines TRBV6-5 with TRBJ2-1; 8 bases fit TRBD2. The CDR3 consists of 16 residues. V shed 0 bases, J shed 4 bases, and the junction held 5 bases outside the gene matches. From germline, CDR1 is MNHEY and CDR2 SVGAGI. CDR3 in amino acids: CASSYSRGGGYNEQFF. For the CDR3, the DNA is TGTGCCAGCAGTTACTCCCGTGGCGGGGGGTACAATGAGCAGTTCTTC.

The chain uses TRBV4-2 and TRBJ1-2; possibly TRBD1 for D (6 bases). There are 17 residues in the CDR3. CDR1 is LGHNA, CDR2 YNFKEQ, per germline. Trimming left V 4 bases short and J 3 bases short, with 21 bases between. The CDR3 reads CASSPEGLGGFHYGYTF. The CDR3 DNA reads TGTGCCAGCAGCCCAGAGGGCCTAGGGGGATTTCACTATGGCTACACCTTC.

CDR3 sequence (DNA): TGTGCCAGCAGCTTAGCGCCACAACCCCACACCTATGGCTACACCTTC. Translating it yields CASSLAPQPHTYGYTF. V and J are TRBV7-6 and TRBJ1-2; D is unresolved. CDR1 is SGHVS, CDR2 FNYEAQ, per germline. V dropped 0 bases and J dropped 4 bases, with 15 bases sitting between them. This CDR3 spans 16 amino acids.

The V gene is TRBV3-1 (or the pseudogene TRBV3-2), the J gene TRBJ1-4; 8 bases are shared with TRBD1. The junction had 4 bases not matched to a gene; V was cut back by 4 bases and J by 6 bases. The CDR3 covers 14 residues. Per germline, CDR1 LGHDT and CDR2 YNNKEL (reference sequence). In DNA, the CDR3 is TGTGCCAGCAGCCGGACAGGGTACGATGAAAAACTGTTTTTT. Protein: CASSRTGYDEKLFF.

The chain combines TRBV7-6 with TRBJ2-7, with TRBD2 as a possible D gene (6 bases). V was cut by 4 bases and J by 0 bases, with 13 bases left in between. The CDR3 has 15 residues. CDR1 and CDR2 from the germline V gene are SGHVS and FNYEAQ. The CDR3 reads CASSSVGGSSYEQYF. CDR3 coding DNA: TGTGCCAGCAGCTCAGTAGGAGGGAGCTCCTACGAGCAGTACTTC.

The rearrangement uses TRBV27 and TRBJ1-1, with TRBD1 as a possible D gene (5 bases). Germline V gives CDR1 MNHEY, CDR2 SMNVEV (reference sequence). The CDR3 has 16 residues. V lost 5 bases to trimming and J lost 1 base, with 17 bases between them. The CDR3 protein is CASSRNPGVWNTEAFF. CDR3 in DNA: TGTGCCAGCAGTCGGAACCCGGGGGTCTGGAACACTGAAGCTTTCTTT.